The T cell receptor (beta chain) under discussion was sequenced for a study of CD8 T cells in Susac syndrome. About the study: Fewer than ten of the sequenced Susac syndrome patients were in remission, and six had active disease.

RNA totalling about 0.45 to 1 ug underwent reverse transcription with random hexamers. TCRdb redid the calling of the immunoSEQ multiplex PCR reads with MiXCR, one entry per CDR3 protein. The sample records roughly 160,000 distinct CDR3 sequences, roughly 95% being singletons. Negative isolation was used for CD8+ and CD4+ T cells and FACS enrichment for TEMRA cells. This CDR3 is built from 15 residues. CDR1 is MGHRA, CDR2 YSYEKL, per germline. The germline V and J ends were trimmed by 0 bases and 7 bases, with 12 bases remaining between them. The V gene is TRBV4-1, the J gene TRBJ2-2, with D perhaps TRBD2 (6 bases). This clonotype was obtained from a human donor with Susac syndrome. Source material: CD4+ T cells from PBMCs. The CDR3 is CASSQDSPGLGELFF. DNA for the CDR3: TGCGCCAGCAGCCAAGATTCGCCGGGACTCGGGGAGCTGTTTTTT.